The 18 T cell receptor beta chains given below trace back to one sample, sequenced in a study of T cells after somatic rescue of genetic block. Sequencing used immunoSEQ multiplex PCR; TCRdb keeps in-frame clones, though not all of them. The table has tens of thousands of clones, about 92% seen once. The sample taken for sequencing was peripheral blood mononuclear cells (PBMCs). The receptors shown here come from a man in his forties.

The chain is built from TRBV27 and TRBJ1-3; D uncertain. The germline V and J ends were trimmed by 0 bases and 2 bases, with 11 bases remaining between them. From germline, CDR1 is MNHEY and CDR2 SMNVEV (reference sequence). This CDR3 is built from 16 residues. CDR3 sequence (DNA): TGTGCCAGCAGTTTATCGGGAGGATGGGCTGGAAACACCATATATTTT. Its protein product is CASSLSGGWAGNTIYF.

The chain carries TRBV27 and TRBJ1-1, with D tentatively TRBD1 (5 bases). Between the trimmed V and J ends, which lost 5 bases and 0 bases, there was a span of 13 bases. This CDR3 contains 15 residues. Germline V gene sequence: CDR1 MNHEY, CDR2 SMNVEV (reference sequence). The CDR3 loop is CASSPMDTMNTEAFF. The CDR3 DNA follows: TGTGCCAGCAGTCCCATGGACACCATGAACACTGAAGCTTTCTTT.

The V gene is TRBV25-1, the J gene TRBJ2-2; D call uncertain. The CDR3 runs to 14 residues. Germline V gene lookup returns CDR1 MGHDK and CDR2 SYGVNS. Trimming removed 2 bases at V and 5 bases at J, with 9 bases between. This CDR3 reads CASSERYGTGELFF. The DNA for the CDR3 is TGTGCCAGCAGTGAACGTTATGGGACCGGGGAGCTGTTTTTT.

CDR3 sequence (DNA): TGTGCCAGCAGCCCCTCCGGGCGGGGACACATGAACACTGAAGCTTTCTTT. Translation: CASSPSGRGHMNTEAFF. V usage is TRBV5-5 and J usage is TRBJ1-1; tentative D call: TRBD1 (6 bases). Between the trimmed V and J ends, which lost 4 bases and 0 bases, there was a span of 19 bases. The CDR3 is 17 amino acids. Germline V gene sequence: CDR1 SGHKS, CDR2 YYEKEE (reference sequence). The whole variable domain, remainder taken from reference TRBV5-5 and TRBJ1-1, is DAGVTQSPTHLIKTRGQQVTLRCSPISGHKSVSWYQQVLGQGPQFIFQYYEKEERGRGNFPDRFSARQFPNYSSELNVNALLLGDSALYLCASSPSGRGHMNTEAFFGQGTRLTVV.

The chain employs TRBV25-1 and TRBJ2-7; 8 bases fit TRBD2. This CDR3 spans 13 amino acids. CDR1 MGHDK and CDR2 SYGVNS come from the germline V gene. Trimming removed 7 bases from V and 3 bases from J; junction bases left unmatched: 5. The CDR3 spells CASKSSGIYEQYF. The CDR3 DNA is TGTGCCAGCAAGAGTAGCGGGATCTACGAGCAGTACTTC.

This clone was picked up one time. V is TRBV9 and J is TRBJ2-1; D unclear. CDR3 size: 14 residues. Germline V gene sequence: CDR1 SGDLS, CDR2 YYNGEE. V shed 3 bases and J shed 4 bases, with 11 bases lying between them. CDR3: CASSAVRAYNEQFF. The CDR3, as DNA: TGTGCCAGCAGCGCCGTACGGGCGTACAATGAGCAGTTCTTC. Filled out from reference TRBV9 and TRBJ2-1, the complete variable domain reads DSGVTQTPKHLITATGQRVTLRCSPRSGDLSVYWYQQSLDQGLQFLIQYYNGEERAKGNILERFSAQQFPDLHSELNLSSLELGDSALYFCASSAVRAYNEQFFGPGTRLTVL.

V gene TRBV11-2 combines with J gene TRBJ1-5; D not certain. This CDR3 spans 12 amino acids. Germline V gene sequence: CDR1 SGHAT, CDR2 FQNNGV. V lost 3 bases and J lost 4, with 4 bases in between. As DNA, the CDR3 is TGTGCCAGCAGCTTTGGGAATCAGCCCCAGCATTTT. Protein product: CASSFGNQPQHF.

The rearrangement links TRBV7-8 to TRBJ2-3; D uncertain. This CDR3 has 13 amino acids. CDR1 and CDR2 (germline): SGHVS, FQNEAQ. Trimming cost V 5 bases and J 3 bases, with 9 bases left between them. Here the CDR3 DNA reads TGTGCCAGCAGCACCGTCGGTACAGATACGCAGTATTTT. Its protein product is CASSTVGTDTQYF.

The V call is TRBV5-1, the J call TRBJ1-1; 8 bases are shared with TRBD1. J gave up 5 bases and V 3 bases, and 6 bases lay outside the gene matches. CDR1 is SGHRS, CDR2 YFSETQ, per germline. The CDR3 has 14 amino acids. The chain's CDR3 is CASSSWTGRTEAFF. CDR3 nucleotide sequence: TGCGCCAGCAGCTCCTGGACAGGGAGGACTGAAGCTTTCTTT.

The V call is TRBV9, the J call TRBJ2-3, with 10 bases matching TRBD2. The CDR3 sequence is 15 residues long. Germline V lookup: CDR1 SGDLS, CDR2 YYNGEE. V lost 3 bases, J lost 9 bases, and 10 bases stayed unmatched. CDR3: CASSAPLAGEVTQYF. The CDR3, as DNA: TGTGCCAGCAGCGCTCCCCTAGCGGGAGAGGTCACGCAGTATTTT.

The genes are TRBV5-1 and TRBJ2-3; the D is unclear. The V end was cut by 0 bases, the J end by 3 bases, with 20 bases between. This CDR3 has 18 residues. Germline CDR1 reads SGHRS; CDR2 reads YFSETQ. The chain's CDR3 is CASSLAGEIRSRTDTQYF. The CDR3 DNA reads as TGCGCCAGCAGCTTGGCCGGCGAAATTAGAAGTCGGACAGATACGCAGTATTTT.

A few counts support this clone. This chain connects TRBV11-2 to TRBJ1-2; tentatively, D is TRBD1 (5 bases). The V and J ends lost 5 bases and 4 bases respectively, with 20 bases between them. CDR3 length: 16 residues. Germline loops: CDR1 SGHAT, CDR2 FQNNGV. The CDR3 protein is CASSPPGGSTGYGYTF. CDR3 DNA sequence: TGTGCCAGCAGCCCTCCGGGCGGCTCCACAGGCTATGGCTACACCTTC. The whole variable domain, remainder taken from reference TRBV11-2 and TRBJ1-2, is EAGVAQSPRYKIIEKRQSVAFWCNPISGHATLYWYQQILGQGPKLLIQFQNNGVVDDSQLPKDRFSAERLKGVDSTLKIQPAKLEDSAVYLCASSPPGGSTGYGYTFGSGTRLTVV.

The CDR3 is CASSQGQRDGGEQYF. CDR3 nucleotide sequence: TGCGCCAGCAGCCAAGGACAACGGGATGGCGGGGAGCAGTACTTC. V usage is TRBV5-1 and J usage is TRBJ2-7, with D tentatively TRBD1 or TRBD2 (5 bases each). The V end lost 4 bases, the J end lost 7 bases, and 21 bases lay between the germline ends. This CDR3 comprises 15 residues. The V gene's germline CDR1 is SGHRS and CDR2 YFSETQ.

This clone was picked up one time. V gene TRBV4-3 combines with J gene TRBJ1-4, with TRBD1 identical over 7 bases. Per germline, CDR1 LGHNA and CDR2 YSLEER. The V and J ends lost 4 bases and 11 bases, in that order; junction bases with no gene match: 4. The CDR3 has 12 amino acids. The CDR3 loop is CASSPQGGKLFF. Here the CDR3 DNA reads TGCGCCAGCAGCCCCCAGGGGGGGAAACTGTTTTTT.

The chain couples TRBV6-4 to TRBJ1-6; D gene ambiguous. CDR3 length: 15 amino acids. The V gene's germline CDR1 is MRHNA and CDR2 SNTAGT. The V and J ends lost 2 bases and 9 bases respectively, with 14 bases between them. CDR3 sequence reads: CASSDGTTPGSPLHF. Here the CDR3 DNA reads TGTGCCAGCAGTGACGGTACTACACCGGGTTCACCCCTCCACTTT.

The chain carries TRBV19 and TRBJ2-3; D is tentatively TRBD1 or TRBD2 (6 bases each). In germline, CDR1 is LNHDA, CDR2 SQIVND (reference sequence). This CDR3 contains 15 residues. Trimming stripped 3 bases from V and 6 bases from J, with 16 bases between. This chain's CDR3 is CASSIVRGAADTQYF. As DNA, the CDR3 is TGTGCCAGTAGTATTGTGAGGGGGGCGGCGGATACGCAGTATTTT.

In DNA, the CDR3 is TGTGCCAGCAGTGAAAGGACTAGGTCTAGCACAGATACGCAGTATTTT. Its translation: CASSERTRSSTDTQYF. This chain links TRBV6-4 with TRBJ2-3; 7 bases are shared with TRBD2. The CDR3 length is 16 residues. CDR1 and CDR2 (germline): MRHNA, SNTAGT. The V gene end was trimmed by 3 bases and the J gene end by 0 bases; junction bases not matched to a gene: 6.

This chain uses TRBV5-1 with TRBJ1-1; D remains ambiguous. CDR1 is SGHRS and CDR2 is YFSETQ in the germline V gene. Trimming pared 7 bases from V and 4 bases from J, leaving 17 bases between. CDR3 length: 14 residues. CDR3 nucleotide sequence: TGCGCCAGCTCCGAACAAAGCAAGGCCACTGAAGCTTTCTTT. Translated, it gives CASSEQSKATEAFF.